The 18 T cell receptor beta chains given below trace back to one sample, sequenced in a study of shared clonotypes between healthy human individuals. TCRdb keeps only in-frame clones here, not all; method: immunoSEQ multiplex PCR. The repertoire holds about 2.2 million clones, with approximately 92% as singletons. Terminally differentiated effector memory CD45RA+ cells were left out of the naive CD8 fraction, which was CD45RO-negative and positively selected for CCR7. Input material: naive CD8+ T cells from PBMCs. These receptors originate from a man between 18 and 35 years old in good health. Some clones in this sample may be carry-over from other donors' samples.

V is TRBV9 and J is TRBJ2-1; 10 bases fit TRBD2. CDR1 is SGDLS and CDR2 is YYNGEE in the germline V gene. CDR3 length: 18 amino acids. Losses at the gene ends were 3 bases for V and 0 bases for J; bases not matched to a gene: 9. The DNA of the CDR3 is TGTGCCAGCAGCGGGTCCTGGACTAGCGGCCACTCCTACAATGAGCAGTTCTTC. This encodes CASSGSWTSGHSYNEQFF.

This chain joins TRBV25-1 and TRBJ2-1, with a weak D call TRBD2 (5 bases). CDR3 length: 16 residues. CDR1 and CDR2 (germline): MGHDK, SYGVNS. Trimming removed 5 bases from V and 2 bases from J, with 16 bases in between. CDR3 DNA: TGTGCCAGCAGTCCGGAGCGGAGCCGGGCCTACAATGAGCAGTTCTTC. Protein product: CASSPERSRAYNEQFF.

J is TRBJ2-7 and V is TRBV2, with D perhaps matching TRBD1 (6 bases). CDR3 size: 14 residues. With 6 bases removed from V and 4 bases from J, the gap between germline ends came to 16 bases. In germline, CDR1 is SNHLY, CDR2 FYNNEI. CDR3 in DNA: TGTGCCAGCAGCTGGACAGTGTCATCGTACGAGCAGTACTTC. Amino acids: CASSWTVSSYEQYF.

The chain is built from TRBV7-8 and TRBJ1-4; D may be TRBD1 (5 bases). CDR3 length: 15 amino acids. Germline CDR1 is SGHVS and CDR2 is FQNEAQ. Trimming removed 5 bases at V and 8 bases at J, with 18 bases between. The CDR3 DNA reads as TGTGCCAGCAGCCCTCGTCAGGGTTCATGGGAAAAACTGTTTTTT. Amino acids: CASSPRQGSWEKLFF.

This clone was recorded once. The V gene is TRBV13, the J gene TRBJ2-7; 13 bases fit TRBD2. CDR1 PRHDT and CDR2 FYEKMQ come from the germline V gene (reference sequence). The CDR3 consists of 14 residues. The V and J ends lost 10 bases and 6 bases, in that order; junction bases with no gene match: 9. The CDR3 spells CATRTSGSFPEQYF. The CDR3 nucleotides are TGTGCCACCCGGACTAGCGGGAGTTTCCCCGAGCAGTACTTC. The full variable domain, with the rest looked up from reference TRBV13 and TRBJ2-7, is AAGVIQSPRHLIKEKRETATLKCYPIPRHDTVYWYQQGPGQDPQFLISFYEKMQSDKGSIPDRFSAQQFSDYHSELNMSSLELGDSALYFCATRTSGSFPEQYFGPGTRLTVT.

This rearrangement joins TRBV6-1 to TRBJ1-1; the D gene is possibly TRBD1 (6 bases). The CDR3 runs to 14 residues. The germline V and J ends were trimmed by 6 bases and 3 bases, with 14 bases remaining between them. Germline lookup yields CDR1 MNHNS and CDR2 SASEGT. In DNA, the CDR3 is TGTGCCAGCAGCGATATACAGGGATACACTGAAGCTTTCTTT. Protein sequence: CASSDIQGYTEAFF.

Worth noting for this clone: Other DNA sequences from this sample encode an identical CDR3 as well. V and J are TRBV20-1 and TRBJ1-2, with D unclear. CDR3 length: 9 residues. The V gene lost 0 bases and the J gene lost 8 bases, with 1 base spanning the gap. Germline CDR1 is DFQATT and CDR2 is SNEGSKA (reference sequence). CDR3 nucleotides: TGCAGTGCTAGAGAGGGCTACACCTTC. Protein product: CSAREGYTF.

The rearrangement links TRBV7-8 to TRBJ1-5; D is ambiguous. Germline CDR1 and CDR2: SGHVS and FQNEAQ. The CDR3 covers 15 residues. The germline V and J ends were trimmed by 6 bases and 2 bases, with 14 bases remaining between them. The CDR3 here is CASSERASGNQPQHF. CDR3 nucleotides: TGTGCCAGCAGTGAAAGGGCGAGTGGCAATCAGCCCCAGCATTTT.

As regards this clone: A read error may produce the germline difference seen at one junction end. The V gene is TRBV13, the J gene TRBJ1-5; 8 nucleotides agree with TRBD1. The germline gives CDR1 PRHDT, CDR2 FYEKMQ (reference sequence). CDR3 length equals 15 residues. The chain's CDR3 is CASSIGQGRNQPQHF. As DNA, the CDR3 is TGTGCCAGCAGCATAGGACAGGGTCGGAATCAGCCCCAGCATTTT.

The rearrangement uses TRBV7-8 and TRBJ2-1; D gene unclear. This CDR3 has 15 residues. Germline loops: CDR1 SGHVS, CDR2 FQNEAQ. V was trimmed by 5 bases and J by 6 bases, leaving 17 bases between them. This CDR3 reads CASSLMADISNEQFF. The CDR3 nucleotides are TGTGCCAGCAGCCTCATGGCCGATATCAGCAATGAGCAGTTCTTC.

The genes are TRBV6-6 and TRBJ1-5, with a weak D call TRBD1 (6 bases). V was shortened by 0 bases and J by 10 bases, with 7 bases between the two germline ends. The CDR3 has 12 residues. CDR1 is MNHNY and CDR2 is SVGAGI in the germline V gene (reference sequence). The CDR3 loop reads CASSYSGGPQHF. DNA of the CDR3: TGTGCCAGCAGTTACTCGGGGGGCCCCCAGCATTTT.

J is TRBJ2-7 and V is TRBV29-1; TRBD1 is a possible D gene (6 bases). This CDR3 comprises 13 residues. Germline assignment: CDR1 SQVTM and CDR2 ANQGSEA. Trimming took off 3 bases at V and 4 bases at J, with 13 bases between the two ends. The CDR3 bases are TGCAGCGTTGAGGGACATGGAGGTTACGAGCAGTACTTC. This sequence encodes CSVEGHGGYEQYF.

V and J are TRBV4-3 and TRBJ2-1; D call uncertain. Trimming stripped 0 bases from V and 5 bases from J, with 20 bases between. CDR1 LGHNA and CDR2 YSLEER come from the germline V gene. The CDR3 covers 18 residues. CDR3 bases: TGCGCCAGCAGCCAAGATCCCAGCGTAGCCCTTGGGGACAATGAGCAGTTCTTC. Its protein product is CASSQDPSVALGDNEQFF.

The rearrangement links TRBV5-6 to TRBJ1-2; D not certain. The CDR3 is 13 amino acids. Germline V CDR1 and CDR2: SGHDT, YYEEEE. Trimming removed 4 bases from V and 7 bases from J, with 14 bases in between. CDR3 sequence: CASSMPSWSGYTF. CDR3 bases: TGTGCCAGCAGCATGCCATCTTGGAGTGGCTACACCTTC.

In its sample, this clone was seen once. The genes are TRBV6-5 and TRBJ2-3; 11 bases line up with TRBD2. Germline CDR1 reads MNHEY; CDR2 reads SVGAGI. CDR3 length equals 14 residues. J was trimmed by 6 bases and V by 10 bases; bases with no gene match: 9. CDR3 sequence: CATGLAATVDTQYF. CDR3 nucleotides: TGTGCCACGGGACTAGCGGCCACAGTCGATACGCAGTATTTT.

The chain recombines TRBV7-7 with TRBJ2-1; unclear D gene. Trimming stripped 2 bases from V and 7 bases from J, with 9 bases between. The CDR3 contains 13 residues. Germline V gene lookup returns CDR1 SSHAT and CDR2 FNYEAQ (reference sequence). CDR3 loop: CASSLTPANEQFF. In DNA, the CDR3 is TGTGCCAGCAGCTTAACTCCGGCGAATGAGCAGTTCTTC.

The gene calls are TRBV10-3 and TRBJ1-1; D might be TRBD1 (6 bases). Between the trimmed V and J ends, which lost 0 bases and 5 bases, there was a span of 25 bases. Germline V gene lookup returns CDR1 ENHRY and CDR2 SYGVKD. The CDR3 has 19 residues. This CDR3 is CAISESGRQGLIRWTEAFF. DNA of the CDR3: TGTGCCATCAGTGAGTCCGGACGGCAGGGGTTAATTAGATGGACTGAAGCTTTCTTT.

Notes on this clone: Other DNA sequences in the same sample also yield this CDR3. The rearrangement joins TRBV7-9 to TRBJ2-6; D is uncertain. In germline, CDR1 is SEHNR, CDR2 FQNEAQ (reference sequence). V lost 5 bases and J 0 bases, leaving 5 bases between the germline ends. There are 14 residues in the CDR3. The CDR3: CASSPDSGANVLTF. DNA for the CDR3: TGTGCCAGCAGCCCCGACTCTGGGGCCAACGTCCTGACTTTC.